The 32 T cell receptor beta chains listed next were all sequenced from one sample in a study of shared clonotypes between healthy human individuals. Some clones are missing from TCRdb's copy, which holds only in-frame ones; the method was immunoSEQ multiplex PCR. The data hold about 1.5 million clones, with 95% to 99% observed a single time. The sample consisted of naive CD4+ T cells sorted from blood. This sample's subset: CD45RA+ positively selected. The receptors here all came from a man aged 25-45 years in good health.

Notes on this clone: Other nucleotide sequences from this sample produce the same CDR3. The genes are TRBV7-2 and TRBJ2-5; D gene unclear. The CDR3 runs 13 residues. Germline CDR1 reads SGHTA; CDR2 reads FQGNSA. V was cut by 2 bases and J by 1 base, with 5 bases left in between. The CDR3 loop is CASSLQVQETQYF. CDR3 coding DNA: TGTGCCAGCAGCTTACAAGTCCAAGAGACCCAGTACTTC.

The count of this clone is one. The V gene is TRBV7-6, the J gene TRBJ2-5; 10 bases are a match to TRBD2. V lost 5 bases and J lost 5; bases outside the gene matches: 5. This CDR3 has 14 residues. Germline loops: CDR1 SGHVS, CDR2 FNYEAQ. The CDR3 is CASSPSGSRETQYF. CDR3 nucleotide sequence: TGTGCCAGCAGCCCTAGCGGGAGTCGTGAGACCCAGTACTTC.

This clone showed up just once. The V gene is TRBV25-1, the J gene TRBJ2-7, with D possibly TRBD1 on 5 matching bases. CDR1 and CDR2 (germline): MGHDK, SYGVNS. The CDR3 covers 15 residues. With 1 base removed from V and 0 bases from J, the gap between germline ends came to 10 bases. This CDR3 reads CASSESSGFSYEQYF. In nucleotides, the CDR3 is TGTGCCAGCAGTGAATCATCAGGGTTCTCCTACGAGCAGTACTTC.

The chain carries TRBV9 and TRBJ2-2; D is unresolved. Per the germline V gene, CDR1 is SGDLS and CDR2 is YYNGEE. V dropped 4 bases and J dropped 4 bases, with 17 bases sitting between them. This CDR3 is 16 amino acids long. CDR3 residues: CASSFETSRSTGELFF. CDR3 nucleotides: TGTGCCAGCAGCTTTGAGACTTCGCGGAGCACCGGGGAGCTGTTTTTT.

This chain uses TRBV10-3 with TRBJ2-3; D gene uncertain. Germline-derived CDR1 and CDR2 are ENHRY and SYGVKD. The CDR3 runs 12 residues. Trimming cost V 8 bases and J 3 bases, with 9 bases left between them. Here the CDR3 DNA reads TGTGCCATCGAATCCTTGACAGATACGCAGTATTTT. Translating gives CAIESLTDTQYF.

The rearrangement uses TRBV5-1 and TRBJ2-7, with 10 bases fitting TRBD2. The CDR3 contains 16 residues. Germline V gene sequence: CDR1 SGHRS, CDR2 YFSETQ. V lost 0 bases, J lost 0 bases, and 3 bases stayed unmatched. CDR3 protein: CASSLEPSGGSYEQYF. The DNA of the CDR3 is TGCGCCAGCAGCTTGGAGCCTAGCGGGGGCTCCTACGAGCAGTACTTC.

The chain is built from TRBV4-3 and TRBJ1-5, with D unresolved. This CDR3 spans 14 amino acids. Germline-derived CDR1 and CDR2 are LGHNA and YSLEER. Trimming pared 1 base from V and 9 bases from J, leaving 13 bases between. The CDR3 reads CASSQGEQSRPQHF. The CDR3 DNA reads TGCGCCAGCAGCCAAGGAGAGCAGTCGCGGCCCCAGCATTTT.

The chain carries TRBV19 and TRBJ2-1; 10 bases map to TRBD2. The germline V gene encodes CDR1 LNHDA and CDR2 SQIVND (reference sequence). This CDR3 contains 17 residues. The junction had 11 bases not matched to a gene; V was cut back by 3 bases and J by 6 bases. CDR3 sequence: CASSIPLLAGIVNEQFF. CDR3 DNA sequence: TGTGCCAGTAGTATTCCCCTACTAGCGGGAATTGTCAATGAGCAGTTCTTC.

V is TRBV2 and J is TRBJ2-7; D gene uncertain. Germline V gives CDR1 SNHLY, CDR2 FYNNEI. The CDR3 is 12 amino acids. The V gene lost 11 bases and the J gene lost 3 bases, with 14 bases spanning the gap. The CDR3 nucleotides read TGTGCCGGCCCGGCGACCCGCTACGAGCAGTACTTC. Protein: CAGPATRYEQYF.

This chain connects TRBV14 to TRBJ1-1; D gene unclear. V shed 4 bases and J shed 3 bases, with 6 bases lying between them. This CDR3 is built from 12 residues. Germline V gives CDR1 SGHDN, CDR2 FVKESK. CDR3 sequence (DNA): TGTGCCAGCAGCCGAAGTTACACTGAAGCTTTCTTT. Amino acid sequence: CASSRSYTEAFF.

J is TRBJ1-2 and V is TRBV7-2; 7 bases are shared with TRBD1. CDR3 size: 16 residues. Looked up from germline, CDR1 is SGHTA and CDR2 is FQGNSA. Unmatched junction bases numbered 18, after V lost 7 bases and J lost 7 bases. The CDR3 loop is CASNVPTGDFYGGYTF. The CDR3, as DNA: TGTGCCAGCAACGTACCTACAGGGGACTTCTACGGTGGCTACACCTTC.

This rearrangement joins TRBV25-1 to TRBJ2-6, with D tentatively TRBD2 (6 bases). The V gene's germline CDR1 is MGHDK and CDR2 SYGVNS. The CDR3 is 15 residues long. Between the trimmed V and J ends, which lost 3 bases and 2 bases, there was a span of 8 bases. The CDR3 DNA reads as TGTGCCAGCAGTGATATAGCGGCTGGGGCCAACGTCCTGACTTTC. Protein product: CASSDIAAGANVLTF. The full variable domain, with the rest looked up from reference TRBV25-1 and TRBJ2-6, is EADIYQTPRYLVIGTGKKITLECSQTMGHDKMYWYQQDPGMELHLIHYSYGVNSTEKGDLSSESTVSRIRTEHFPLTLESARPSHTSQYLCASSDIAAGANVLTFGAGSRLTVL.

This clone has just one count. The rearrangement uses TRBV27 and TRBJ2-1, with 9 bases identical to TRBD2. V lost 6 bases and J lost 6; bases outside the gene matches: 12. Germline values: CDR1 MNHEY, CDR2 SMNVEV (reference sequence). The CDR3 sequence is 16 residues long. The CDR3 coding sequence is TGTGCCAGCAGCTTCCCGGGGACTAGCATCCGCAATGAGCAGTTCTTC. Its translation: CASSFPGTSIRNEQFF.

The J gene is TRBJ1-1, the V gene TRBV6-5; D gene ambiguous. The CDR3 extends over 12 amino acids. CDR1 and CDR2 (germline): MNHEY, SVGAGI. V lost 6 bases, J lost 1 base, and 6 bases lay in between. CDR3 DNA: TGTGCCAGCAGAAACCGGAACACTGAAGCTTTCTTT. Translated: CASRNRNTEAFF.

The V gene is TRBV5-8, the J gene TRBJ1-1; possible D gene TRBD1, 5 bases. Germline CDR1 SGHTS, CDR2 YDEGEE. The CDR3 totals 17 residues. Trimming left V 0 bases short and J 3 bases short, with 18 bases between. CDR3 residues: CASSLVPGGRADTEAFF. CDR3 nucleotide sequence: TGTGCCAGCAGCTTGGTCCCCGGGGGTCGGGCGGACACTGAAGCTTTCTTT.

The rearrangement joins TRBV11-3 to TRBJ2-3, with 9 nucleotides matching TRBD2. The CDR3 runs to 17 residues. V gave up 2 bases and J gave up 4 bases; unmatched junction bases: 10. Germline V lookup: CDR1 SGHNT, CDR2 YENEEA. The CDR3, as DNA: TGTGCCAGCAGCTTAAAGTTAGCGACTAGCGGCGCAGATACGCAGTATTTT. It codes for CASSLKLATSGADTQYF.

This chain connects TRBV29-1 to TRBJ2-1; 11 positions match TRBD2. With 7 bases clipped from V and 9 bases from J, the junction kept 8 bases outside the gene matches. Per the germline V gene, CDR1 is SQVTM and CDR2 is ANQGSEA. The CDR3 runs to 13 residues. The CDR3 DNA reads as TGCAGCGGAACTAGCGGGAGTTTTGCTGAGCAGTTCTTC. Translated: CSGTSGSFAEQFF.

This chain joins TRBV19 and TRBJ1-4, with 9 bases identical to TRBD1. CDR3 size: 15 residues. Looked up from germline, CDR1 is LNHDA and CDR2 is SQIVND (reference sequence). V lost 5 bases to trimming and J lost 2 bases; unmatched junction nucleotides: 3. CDR3 amino acids: CASSATGGTNEKLFF. In nucleotides, the CDR3 is TGTGCCAGTAGTGCGACAGGGGGGACTAATGAAAAACTGTTTTTT.

This chain uses TRBV5-1 with TRBJ2-1; TRBD2 agrees at 12 bases. The CDR3 has 16 residues. The trim removed 2 bases at V and 3 bases at J, leaving 3 bases unmatched. Germline CDR1 is SGHRS and CDR2 is YFSETQ. CDR3 in amino acids: CASSLRTSGVYNEQFF. For the CDR3, the DNA is TGCGCCAGCAGCTTACGGACTAGCGGGGTCTACAATGAGCAGTTCTTC.

CDR3 amino acids: CASSYGQGGQPQHF. The CDR3 bases are TGTGCCAGCAGTTACGGACAGGGTGGTCAGCCCCAGCATTTT. The chain recombines TRBV6-6 with TRBJ1-5; 8 bases fit TRBD1. The CDR3 is 14 amino acids. The V segment lost 2 bases and the J segment 6 bases; nucleotides outside the gene matches: 3. CDR1 MNHNY and CDR2 SVGAGI come from the germline V gene (reference sequence).

The chain uses TRBV27 and TRBJ2-5; D assignment may be TRBD1 or TRBD2 (6 bases each). The CDR3 contains 15 residues. Looked up from germline, CDR1 is MNHEY and CDR2 is SMNVEV (reference sequence). The V end lost 2 bases, the J end lost 6 bases, and 16 bases lay between the germline ends. CDR3 residues: CASSLGEGGGKTQYF. CDR3 nucleotide sequence: TGTGCCAGCAGTTTAGGTGAAGGGGGAGGAAAGACCCAGTACTTC.

The rearrangement joins TRBV10-3 to TRBJ2-5, with 7 bases matching TRBD1. J lost 3 bases, V lost 3 bases, and 7 bases had no gene match. Looked up from germline, CDR1 is ENHRY and CDR2 is SYGVKD. This CDR3 spans 15 amino acids. CDR3 sequence: CAISETGTEKETQYF. DNA for the CDR3: TGTGCCATCAGTGAAACCGGGACAGAAAAAGAGACCCAGTACTTC.

Comment on this clone: Additional DNA sequences in this sample encode the identical CDR3. CDR3 DNA sequence: TGTGCCACCAGCCGAGGAACCGGGGAGCTGTTTTTT. The encoded protein is CATSRGTGELFF. The chain has TRBV15 and TRBJ2-2, with D unresolved. Germline loops: CDR1 LNHNV, CDR2 YYDKDF (reference sequence). This CDR3 region has 12 residues. Trimming pared 5 bases from V and 5 bases from J, leaving 6 bases between.

V and J are TRBV19 and TRBJ1-5, with unresolved D. Germline values: CDR1 LNHDA, CDR2 SQIVND (reference sequence). The CDR3 length is 14 residues. V was shortened by 3 bases and J by 4 bases, with 10 bases between the two germline ends. CDR3 residues: CASSMGRTNQPQHF. The CDR3 DNA reads as TGTGCCAGTAGTATGGGCAGGACTAATCAGCCCCAGCATTTT.

The DNA for the CDR3 is TGTGCCAGCAGCCCCACGGCCAACCGGAGGGGCGAGCAGTACTTC. This gives the protein CASSPTANRRGEQYF. The V call is TRBV7-6, the J call TRBJ2-7, with a possible D match to TRBD2 (6 bases). CDR3 length equals 15 residues. V was clipped by 5 bases and J by 6 bases, with 20 bases between them. The germline V gene encodes CDR1 SGHVS and CDR2 FNYEAQ.

The chain joins TRBV30 to TRBJ2-5; TRBD1 might be the D (6 bases). The CDR3 is made up of 12 amino acids. V was cut by 1 base and J by 3 bases, with 6 bases left in between. Germline assignment: CDR1 GTSNPN and CDR2 SVGIG (reference sequence). The CDR3 sequence is CAWSAGEETQYF. DNA of the CDR3: TGTGCCTGGAGTGCAGGGGAAGAGACCCAGTACTTC.

This chain uses TRBV2 with TRBJ2-7; TRBD2 is a possible D gene (5 bases). Germline loops: CDR1 SNHLY, CDR2 FYNNEI. The CDR3 runs 14 residues. The V gene lost 7 bases and the J gene lost 2 bases, with 15 bases spanning the gap. The CDR3 coding sequence is TGTGCCAGCAAAAGGGAGAATCTGGCCTACGAGCAGTACTTC. It codes for CASKRENLAYEQYF.

The V gene is TRBV5-1, the J gene TRBJ2-7, with TRBD2 matching 10 bases. The CDR3 extends over 16 amino acids. Trimming took 4 bases from V and 2 from J; bases not matched to a gene: 9. CDR1 SGHRS and CDR2 YFSETQ come from the germline V gene. CDR3 nucleotide sequence: TGCGCCAGCAGCGTCCAGGGCGGACTAGCGGCCTACGAGCAGTACTTC. Protein product: CASSVQGGLAAYEQYF.

This chain links TRBV2 with TRBJ2-5; the D gene is possibly TRBD1 (6 bases). The CDR3 totals 13 residues. Germline V gene sequence: CDR1 SNHLY, CDR2 FYNNEI. Between the trimmed V and J ends, which lost 6 bases and 5 bases, there was a span of 13 bases. CDR3 sequence (DNA): TGTGCCAGCAGCGGGGTAACAGGGGAGACCCAGTACTTC. It translates to CASSGVTGETQYF.

CDR3: CASSNHRSTDTQYF. The CDR3 DNA reads as TGTGCCAGTAGTAACCACAGGAGCACAGATACGCAGTATTTT. The rearrangement uses TRBV19 and TRBJ2-3; D is possibly TRBD1 (5 bases). The CDR3 is 14 amino acids. Trimming shortened V by 4 bases and J by 0 bases, and 8 bases separated the two germline ends. From germline, CDR1 is LNHDA and CDR2 SQIVND (reference sequence).

V is TRBV29-1 and J is TRBJ2-5; maybe TRBD1 (6 bases). Germline-derived CDR1 and CDR2 are SQVTM and ANQGSEA. V was shortened by 6 bases and J by 5 bases, with 16 bases between the two germline ends. The length of the CDR3 is 13 residues. CDR3 sequence reads: CSVTGQWRETQYF. Here the CDR3 DNA reads TGCAGCGTAACCGGACAGTGGCGGGAGACCCAGTACTTC.

The V and J genes are TRBV5-6 and TRBJ1-2, with D perhaps TRBD1 (6 bases). Germline V gene data show CDR1 as SGHDT and CDR2 as YYEEEE. Trimming left V 1 base short and J 2 bases short, with 6 bases between. The CDR3 loop spans 13 amino acids. The CDR3 DNA is TGTGCCAGCAGCTTGCAGGGGAACTATGGCTACACCTTC. It specifies CASSLQGNYGYTF.